These 13 T cell receptor beta chains share one sample of origin, sequenced in a study of shared clonotypes between healthy human individuals (dated by TCRdb to 2020 to 2021). Libraries were built with the immunoSEQ multiplex PCR assay. Entries here come from immuneACCESS through TCRdb and include only in-frame sequences with V and J called. Some clones fail to appear in such tables; in the studies checked, an unresolved V gene covers under half of the shortfall, and the cause of the remainder is unknown. Present in this sample are some 1,100,000 clones, roughly 74% of which were seen just once. 0.5% to 0.6% of the sample comes from the top ten. The sample comprised memory CD4+ T cells from PBMCs. Per the publication, the cell subset or site label means: CD45RA-negative fraction. The receptors shown here come from a man between 18 and 29 years old in good health. Some clones in this sample may be carry-over from other donors' samples.

The V gene is TRBV7-3, the J gene TRBJ2-5; a weak D match, TRBD1 (6 bases). V was clipped by 5 bases and J by 5 bases, with 9 bases between them. Per germline, CDR1 SGHTA and CDR2 FQGTGA. CDR3 length: 12 residues. CDR3 in amino acids: CASSPDRETQYF. DNA of the CDR3: TGTGCCAGCAGCCCCGACAGGGAGACCCAGTACTTC.

This sequence joins TRBV7-2 and TRBJ2-5; D is unresolved. Germline lookup yields CDR1 SGHTA and CDR2 FQGNSA. CDR3 length: 14 residues. V was clipped by 4 bases and J by 5 bases, with 14 bases between them. The CDR3 nucleotides read TGTGCCAGCAGCTCAGTCGGTGGGGTGGAGACCCAGTACTTC. As protein: CASSSVGGVETQYF.

The V and J genes are TRBV15 and TRBJ2-5; TRBD1 matches 11 bases. CDR1 is LNHNV and CDR2 is YYDKDF in the germline V gene (reference sequence). The ends lost 8 bases at V and 5 bases at J; junction bases unmatched: 7. CDR3 length: 14 residues. The CDR3 DNA sequence: TGTGCCACCGCGGACAGGGGGCGCGGGGAGACCCAGTACTTC. Translating it yields CATADRGRGETQYF.

The chain uses TRBV5-4 and TRBJ1-1; no clear D. Germline values: CDR1 SGHNT, CDR2 YYREEE (reference sequence). The V end was cut by 0 bases, the J end by 0 bases, with 9 bases between. This CDR3 has 15 residues. CDR3 nucleotide sequence: TGTGCCAGCAGCTTGGTGGCAGAAATGAACACTGAAGCTTTCTTT. This encodes CASSLVAEMNTEAFF.

The rearrangement links TRBV6-6 to TRBJ1-1; D possibly corresponds to TRBD1 (5 bases). V lost 1 base to trimming and J lost 6 bases, with 15 bases between them. This CDR3 spans 15 amino acids. CDR1 is MNHNY, CDR2 SVGAGI, per germline (reference sequence). The CDR3 DNA reads as TGTGCCAGCAGTTACTTGGTCAGGGTTGGGGCTGAAGCTTTCTTT. This sequence encodes CASSYLVRVGAEAFF.

This clone came up a few times. The chain couples TRBV29-1 to TRBJ2-1; D remains unclear. Germline values: CDR1 SQVTM, CDR2 ANQGSEA. CDR3 length: 14 residues. The ends were cut back, 3 bases at V and 8 bases at J, with 17 bases in the middle. In DNA, the CDR3 is TGCAGCGTTGAGGGGATCACCCTACGGGATGAGCAGTTCTTC. Its translation is CSVEGITLRDEQFF.

The rearrangement joins TRBV9 to TRBJ2-1, with 8 bases identical to TRBD2. V shed 4 bases and J 0 bases; nucleotides not matched to a gene: 6. CDR3 length: 16 residues. The germline V gene encodes CDR1 SGDLS and CDR2 YYNGEE. The CDR3 nucleotides are TGTGCCAGCAGCCCCCGTAGCGGGGTCTCCTACAATGAGCAGTTCTTC. Translation: CASSPRSGVSYNEQFF.

The genes are TRBV25-1 and TRBJ2-1; D is unclear. This CDR3 has 15 amino acids. Trimming took 0 bases from V and 5 from J, leaving 11 bases between them. Per germline, CDR1 MGHDK and CDR2 SYGVNS. CDR3: CASSEYLPPNNEQFF. The CDR3 coding sequence is TGTGCCAGCAGTGAATATCTACCTCCCAACAATGAGCAGTTCTTC.

This rearrangement joins TRBV28 to TRBJ2-7; 7 positions match TRBD2. The CDR3 length is 16 residues. CDR1 is MDHEN, CDR2 SYDVKM, per germline. After removal of 3 bases from V and 4 bases from J, the junction contained 12 bases not matched to a gene. CDR3 loop: CASSFSGANGGYEQYF. In nucleotides, the CDR3 is TGTGCCAGCAGTTTCTCCGGGGCCAACGGGGGGTACGAGCAGTACTTC.

The V call is TRBV5-4, the J call TRBJ2-5; unclear D gene. The germline CDR1 and CDR2 sequences are SGHNT and YYREEE (reference sequence). This CDR3 has 14 amino acids. Trimming left V 0 bases short and J 4 bases short, with 10 bases between. The CDR3 here is CASSLGPDGETQYF. CDR3 in DNA: TGTGCCAGCAGCTTGGGTCCCGACGGAGAGACCCAGTACTTC.

V gene TRBV29-1 combines with J gene TRBJ2-1, with D tentatively TRBD1 (6 bases). The V end was cut by 3 bases, the J end by 5 bases, with 14 bases between. Germline CDR1 and CDR2: SQVTM and ANQGSEA. The CDR3 covers 14 residues. CDR3 region: CSVENRAINNEQFF. The CDR3 region has the DNA TGCAGCGTTGAGAACAGGGCAATTAACAATGAGCAGTTCTTC.

V is TRBV19 and J is TRBJ1-5; 7 bases are a match to TRBD1. The germline CDR1 and CDR2 sequences are LNHDA and SQIVND (reference sequence). CDR3 length: 14 residues. Germline trimming cut 3 bases from V and 11 bases from J; bases unmatched to any gene: 10. The CDR3: CASSIGRGDGAQHF. CDR3 DNA sequence: TGTGCCAGTAGTATCGGCAGGGGGGACGGGGCCCAGCATTTT.

This chain links TRBV5-1 with TRBJ2-1; D call uncertain. Germline values: CDR1 SGHRS, CDR2 YFSETQ. V was pared by 4 bases and J by 9 bases, with 11 bases between. The CDR3 runs 12 residues. CDR3 amino acids: CASSESYGEQFF. The CDR3 DNA sequence: TGCGCCAGCAGCGAGAGCTATGGTGAGCAGTTCTTC.